This T cell receptor (beta chain) was recovered during a study of OX40 agonist ivuxolimab in advanced cancers. For the wider study: The costimulatory receptor OX40 (CD134) was targeted by ivuxolimab, a fully human IgG2 agonistic monoclonal antibody. Three dose-escalation patients achieved partial responses, one with hepatocellular carcinoma and two with cutaneous melanoma. The paper covers the monotherapy dose-escalation part of the phase I ivuxolimab trial, which included N ≈ 50 patients. Intravenous ivuxolimab was administered to patients every 2 weeks at six dose levels: 0.01, 0.1, 0.3, 1.5, 3 and 10 mg/kg. Of the approximately 50 dose-escalation patients, hepatocellular carcinoma was present in some 19, melanoma in around 15, renal cell carcinoma in 9 and head and neck cancer in 9. The purpose of peripheral TCRbeta sequencing was to test whether ivuxolimab changed TCR sequence diversity and led to clonal T-cell expansion. Patients were allowed to have had prior anti-PD-1, anti-PD-L1 or anti-CTLA-4 therapy, and about 40% of the dose-escalation patients had been treated with checkpoint inhibitors. A male proportion of roughly 80% and a mean age of approximately 61 years, ranging from roughly 23 to 90, were recorded for the dose-escalation cohort.

Genomic DNA was isolated from the sorted cells so that the TCRbeta CDR3 region could be sequenced. The immunoSEQ Assay was used for sequencing of TCRbeta CDR3 regions. TCRdb re-hosts the immuneACCESS table, in-frame sequences only. Its copies lack some clones; in the studies checked, an unresolved V gene accounts for under half of them, and the cause for the rest is not known. The sample contains under 45,000 clones, about four fifths of them found a single time. Together, the top ten hold roughly 12% of the sample. This clone appeared a single time. What antigen it recognizes has not been identified. The sample holds no much larger clone one base away, and base qualities are not on file. Overall results and qualifications from the work: In partial responders in the 0.1-3.0 mg/kg groups, normalized peripheral clonal expansion was found to be among the lowest, especially among CD8+ T cells. On average, CD8+ T cells showed more expanded clones than CD4+ T cells after ivuxolimab. Low levels of normalized T-cell clonal expansion were also seen in some nonresponding patients. Which antigens the clonally expanded peripheral T cells were specific for was not determined. Clonal expansion of both CD4+ and CD8+ blood T cells was observed from baseline to week 6 at doses 0.1 to 3.0 mg/kg.

V lost 1 base and J lost 8 bases; the stretch between them is 9 bases long. Via the germline V gene, CDR1 is KGHSH and CDR2 LQKENI. The CDR3, from cysteine to phenylalanine, totals 14 residues. Only the CDR3 part of the read is kept: 42 bases, read in frame from the first base. Patients with a history of autoimmune disease or receiving systemic immunosuppression were excluded from the trial. Peripheral blood for TCR sequencing was drawn from every dose cohort at baseline, at cycle 4 day 1 and at cycle 7 day 1. Samples were obtained from an open-label, multicenter, first-in-human phase I dose-escalation trial of ivuxolimab. Adults with locally advanced or metastatic melanoma, renal cell, hepatocellular, or head and neck squamous cell carcinoma were enrolled in the trial. CD4+ and CD8+ T cells were sorted separately from peripheral blood before TCR sequencing.

Sequences were derived from CD4+ or CD8+ T cells sorted from blood, sampled in a trial of the OX40 agonist ivuxolimab. This clonotype was sampled from an adult with an advanced solid tumor such as melanoma, head and neck, liver or kidney cancer. Recombination connected TRBV18 to TRBJ1-6; there is no confident call for the D gene. This receptor carries the CDR3 CASSPRIGDSPLHF. The bases read TGTGCCAGCTCACCACGGATTGGGGATTCACCCCTCCACTTT.